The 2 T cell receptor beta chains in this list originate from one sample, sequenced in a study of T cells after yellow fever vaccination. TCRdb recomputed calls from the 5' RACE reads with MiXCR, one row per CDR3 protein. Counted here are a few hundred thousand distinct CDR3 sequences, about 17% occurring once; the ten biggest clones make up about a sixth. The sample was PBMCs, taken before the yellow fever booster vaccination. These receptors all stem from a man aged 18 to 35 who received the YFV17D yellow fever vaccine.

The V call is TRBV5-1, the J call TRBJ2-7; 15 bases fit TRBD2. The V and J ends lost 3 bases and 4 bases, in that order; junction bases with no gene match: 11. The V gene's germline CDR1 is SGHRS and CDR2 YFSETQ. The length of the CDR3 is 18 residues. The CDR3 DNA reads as TGCGCCAGCAGCTACCTTCCGGGACTAGCGGGGGGAGTTTACGAGCAGTACTTC. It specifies CASSYLPGLAGGVYEQYF.

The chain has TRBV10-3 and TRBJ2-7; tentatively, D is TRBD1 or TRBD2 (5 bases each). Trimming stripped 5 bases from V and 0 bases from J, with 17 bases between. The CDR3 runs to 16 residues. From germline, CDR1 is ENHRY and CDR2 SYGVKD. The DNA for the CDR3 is TGTGCCATCAGTCCCACCGGGACGGCCTCCTCCTACGAGCAGTACTTC. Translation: CAISPTGTASSYEQYF.